The rows below give T cell receptor beta chains drawn from one sample of a study of shared clonotypes between healthy human individuals. Using immunoSEQ multiplex PCR, the repertoire was profiled, and TCRdb retains in-frame clones only, with some absent. This sample has approximately 400,000 clones, with 95% to 97% found just once. The material sequenced was memory CD8+ T cells sorted from blood. All receptors derive from a man aged 25 to 45 in good health. The CDR3 runs from the conserved cysteine through the conserved F or W. A D gene is named only where the DNA matches it firmly. Not all rows give a size; the values are once, few, many and, for expanded clones, a class.

CDR3aa: CASSFRGRNEQFF
CDR3nt: TGTGCCAGCAGTTTCCGCGGAAGGAATGAGCAGTTCTTC
d_gene: -
j_gene: TRBJ2-1
v_gene: TRBV28
abundance: -

CDR3aa: CASSLAPWGQGAHEQYF
CDR3nt: TGTGCCAGCAGTCTAGCGCCTTGGGGACAGGGGGCCCACGAGCAGTACTTC
d_gene: TRBD1
j_gene: TRBJ2-7
v_gene: TRBV27
abundance: -

CDR3aa: CASSPEGASYEQYF
CDR3nt: TGCGCCAGCAGCCCCGAAGGGGCCTCCTACGAGCAGTACTTC
d_gene: -
j_gene: TRBJ2-7
v_gene: TRBV5-1
abundance: -

CDR3aa: CASSYSTNSGNTIYF
CDR3nt: TGTGCCAGCAGTTACTCGACGAACTCTGGAAACACCATATATTTT
d_gene: -
j_gene: TRBJ1-3
v_gene: TRBV6-6
abundance: -

CDR3aa: CASGQRPGPEREKLFF
CDR3nt: TGTGCCAGCGGACAGCGGCCGGGACCAGAGCGTGAAAAACTGTTTTTT
d_gene: -
j_gene: TRBJ1-4
v_gene: TRBV7-9
abundance: -

CDR3aa: CASSDRTRAEQYF
CDR3nt: TGTGCCAGCAGCGACCGGACGAGGGCCGAGCAGTACTTC
d_gene: -
j_gene: TRBJ2-7
v_gene: TRBV5-8
abundance: -

CDR3aa: CASKGAGPYGYTF
CDR3nt: TGTGCCAGCAAAGGCGCAGGACCCTATGGCTACACCTTC
d_gene: -
j_gene: TRBJ1-2
v_gene: TRBV28
abundance: -

CDR3aa: CASSVGLAGADTQYF
CDR3nt: TGTGCCAGCAGCGTAGGACTAGCAGGAGCAGATACGCAGTATTTT
d_gene: TRBD2
j_gene: TRBJ2-3
v_gene: TRBV9
abundance: -

CDR3aa: CASSQEGAYHEQYF
CDR3nt: TGTGCCAGCAGCCAAGAAGGGGCTTACCACGAGCAGTACTTC
d_gene: -
j_gene: TRBJ2-7
v_gene: TRBV4-2
abundance: once

CDR3aa: CASSFEGNKNIQYF
CDR3nt: TGCGCCAGCAGCTTTGAGGGGAACAAAAACATTCAGTACTTC
d_gene: -
j_gene: TRBJ2-4
v_gene: TRBV5-1
abundance: -

CDR3aa: CASSIGNGGKAQYF
CDR3nt: TGTGCCAGTAGTATAGGGAACGGCGGTAAGGCCCAGTACTTC
d_gene: -
j_gene: TRBJ2-5
v_gene: TRBV19
abundance: -

CDR3aa: CASSYFGQPQHF
CDR3nt: TGTGCCAGCAGTTATTTCGGTCAGCCCCAGCATTTT
d_gene: -
j_gene: TRBJ1-5
v_gene: TRBV6-6
abundance: -

CDR3aa: CASSLAGTDTQYF
CDR3nt: TGTGCCAGCAGCTTAGCCGGCACAGATACGCAGTATTTT
d_gene: -
j_gene: TRBJ2-3
v_gene: TRBV11-3
abundance: -

CDR3aa: CASSLAGSSYEQYF
CDR3nt: TGTGCCAGCAGTTTAGCGGGGAGCTCCTACGAGCAGTACTTC
d_gene: -
j_gene: TRBJ2-7
v_gene: TRBV27
abundance: -